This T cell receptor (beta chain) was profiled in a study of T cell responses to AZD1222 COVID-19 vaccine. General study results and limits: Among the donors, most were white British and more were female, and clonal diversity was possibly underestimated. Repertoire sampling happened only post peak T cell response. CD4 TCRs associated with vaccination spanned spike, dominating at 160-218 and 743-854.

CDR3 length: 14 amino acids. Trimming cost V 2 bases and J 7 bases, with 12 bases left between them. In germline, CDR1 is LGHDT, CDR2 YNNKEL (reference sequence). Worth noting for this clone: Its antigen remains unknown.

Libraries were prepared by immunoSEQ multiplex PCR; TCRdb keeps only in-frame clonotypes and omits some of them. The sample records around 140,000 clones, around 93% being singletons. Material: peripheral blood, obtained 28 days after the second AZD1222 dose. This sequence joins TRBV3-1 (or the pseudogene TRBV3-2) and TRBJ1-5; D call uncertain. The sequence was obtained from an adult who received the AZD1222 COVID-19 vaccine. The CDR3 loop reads CASSQSSSEQPQHF. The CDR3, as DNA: TGTGCCAGCAGCCAATCGTCTTCGGAACAGCCCCAGCATTTT.